Listed below are T cell receptor beta chains from one sample, sequenced in a study of blood T cell repertoires in COVID-19. TCRdb's table, derived via immunoSEQ multiplex PCR, lists solely in-frame clones and lacks some. The sample carries about 59,000 clones, roughly 80% recorded once. Sequenced: peripheral blood. The receptors derive from a human donor in a cohort sampled during active COVID-19. CDR3s include the opening cysteine and the closing phenylalanine or tryptophan. A D gene is named only where the DNA matches it firmly. Not all rows give a size; the values are once, few, many and, for expanded clones, a class.

-,-,TRBJ1-1,TRBV30,TGTGCCTGGAGTGTACATTCGGGGAACACTGAAGCTTTCTTT,CAWSVHSGNTEAFF
TRBD1,-,TRBJ2-2,TRBV11-2,TGTGCCAGCAGCCGACGGACAGGGGTCTCTGGGGAGCTGTTTTTT,CASSRRTGVSGELFF
-,-,TRBJ1-2,TRBV24-1,TGTGCCACCAGTGATTACAGGGTTGGCTATGGCTACACCTTC,CATSDYRVGYGYTF
-,-,TRBJ2-7,TRBV5-5,TGTGCCAGCAGCCTGTCCGGGACAAGCACCTACGAGCAGTACTTC,CASSLSGTSTYEQYF
-,once,TRBJ1-3,TRBV3-1/TRBV3-2,TGTGCCAGCAGCCGCAGGGGCGAATCTGGAAACACCATATATTTT,CASSRRGESGNTIYF
-,-,TRBJ2-1,TRBV3-1/TRBV3-2,TGTGCCAGCAGCCCGCGGCGCCTCAGTGAGCAGTTCTTC,CASSPRRLSEQFF
TRBD2,-,TRBJ2-7,TRBV11-2,TGTGCCACCCGGACTAGCGGCCCCTACGAGCAGTACTTC,CATRTSGPYEQYF
-,-,TRBJ2-7,TRBV19,TGTGCCACCGCGGTCCGAGAAGGTTACGAGCAGTACTTC,CATAVREGYEQYF
TRBD2,-,TRBJ2-3,TRBV10-2,TGCGCCAGCGAAAGAGCGGGAGCCGGTATGGATACGCAGTATTTT,CASERAGAGMDTQYF
-,-,TRBJ2-5,TRBV9,TGTGCCAGCAGCGTAGCTGAGGGCGGACAAGAGACCCAGTACTTC,CASSVAEGGQETQYF
-,once,TRBJ2-5,TRBV29-1,TGCAGCGTTGAATGGGCGGGATCGCAGACCCAGTACTTC,CSVEWAGSQTQYF
TRBD1,once,TRBJ2-1,TRBV7-2,TGTGCCAGCAGCTCACGGGACAGGCGCTCTCATGAGCAGTTCTTC,CASSSRDRRSHEQFF
-,-,TRBJ1-5,TRBV2,TGTGCCAGCAGTGACGAGCGACGGGGTCAGCCCCAGCATTTT,CASSDERRGQPQHF
-,-,TRBJ2-3,TRBV9,TGTGCCAGCAGCCCCCGTGCGGCTAGCACAGATACGCAGTATTTT,CASSPRAASTDTQYF
-,-,TRBJ2-3,TRBV4-3,TGCGCCAGCAGCCAAGATCGACGGGGTAGCACAGATACGCAGTATTTT,CASSQDRRGSTDTQYF
TRBD1,-,TRBJ1-2,TRBV7-9,TGTGCCAGCAGCCCAAACGTAAACAGGGGGCAGGGCTATGGCTACACCTTC,CASSPNVNRGQGYGYTF
-,-,TRBJ1-2,TRBV21-1,TGTGCCAGCAGCAAAGGGGGAAAACAGGGGGCCTATGGCTACACCTTC,CASSKGGKQGAYGYTF
-,-,TRBJ1-1,TRBV14,TGTGCCAGCAGCGGAGGGCGAATCACTGAAGCTTTCTTT,CASSGGRITEAFF
-,-,TRBJ2-7,TRBV12-3/TRBV12-4,TGTGCCAGCAGTTTGCACTCCAACGAGCAGTACTTC,CASSLHSNEQYF
TRBD2,-,TRBJ2-3,TRBV27,TGTGCCAGCAGTTTATTGGGACTAGCGGGACTCACAGATACGCAGTATTTT,CASSLLGLAGLTDTQYF
-,-,TRBJ1-2,TRBV10-1,TGCGCCAGTGGGGGCAACTATGGCTACACCTTC,CASGGNYGYTF
TRBD1,-,TRBJ2-2,TRBV27,TGTGCCAGCAGTCCCAGGGGGCAGGGCACCGGGGAGCTGTTTTTT,CASSPRGQGTGELFF
TRBD1,-,TRBJ2-3,TRBV12-5,TGTGCTAGTGGTCGGGACAGTCACACAGATACGCAGTATTTT,CASGRDSHTDTQYF
-,-,TRBJ2-3,TRBV28,TGTGCCAGCAGTTCCCCCGGGGAATCGGATACGCAGTATTTT,CASSSPGESDTQYF
-,-,TRBJ2-1,TRBV7-2,TGTGCCAGCAGCTTAGCGGTCAGGGATCAGGAGTTCTTC,CASSLAVRDQEFF
TRBD2,few,TRBJ2-2,TRBV7-8,TGTGCCAGCAGCCCGCCGGGACTAGCGGGAGGCTACACCGGGGAGCTGTTTTTT,CASSPPGLAGGYTGELFF
TRBD1,-,TRBJ1-4,TRBV19,TGTGCCAGTAGTCCTGGACAGGTTGCAACTAATGAAAAACTGTTTTTT,CASSPGQVATNEKLFF
TRBD2,once,TRBJ2-1,TRBV6-4,TGTGCCAGCAGTGTACTAGCGGGAGCGCGCCACAATGAGCAGTTCTTC,CASSVLAGARHNEQFF
TRBD2,-,TRBJ2-7,TRBV19,TGTGCCAGTAGTATAGAAGGGACTAGCGGGGTCTACGAGCAGTACTTC,CASSIEGTSGVYEQYF
TRBD1,-,TRBJ1-2,TRBV27,TGTGCCAGCAGTCAAGGGACAGGACCCGTCAGTGGCTACACCTTC,CASSQGTGPVSGYTF
-,-,TRBJ1-2,TRBV28,TGTGCCAGCAGTCCTACAGGGAGAGCTAACTATGGCTACACCTTC,CASSPTGRANYGYTF
TRBD1,once,TRBJ1-4,TRBV7-2,TGTGCCAGCAGCTCGAGGACAGGGCTGGACGAAAAACTGTTTTTT,CASSSRTGLDEKLFF
-,-,TRBJ1-1,TRBV2,TGTGCCAGCAGTGAAGCGCGTTCAGGACAGCGCGCTGAAGCTTTCTTT,CASSEARSGQRAEAFF
-,-,TRBJ1-1,TRBV5-1,TGCGCCAGCAGCTCACAGGGGAACACTGAAGCTTTCTTT,CASSSQGNTEAFF
-,few,TRBJ2-1,TRBV10-1,TGCGCCAGCAGTGAGCATAGCGGTACCTGGGAGCAGTTCTTC,CASSEHSGTWEQFF
-,-,TRBJ1-2,TRBV7-2,TGTGCCAGCAGCTTACCACTTCGGTTGAGATCTAATTATGGCTACACCTTC,CASSLPLRLRSNYGYTF
TRBD2,-,TRBJ2-1,TRBV15,TGTGCCACCAGCGGTGATGCGGGAGTCCCTACTGAGCAGTTCTTC,CATSGDAGVPTEQFF
TRBD2,once,TRBJ2-7,TRBV27,TGTGCCAGCAGACTCTCATTAGCGGGAGCGTACGAGCAGTACTTC,CASRLSLAGAYEQYF
TRBD1,-,TRBJ1-4,TRBV5-6,TGTGCCAGCAGCTTGGAGGGCAGGGGGCGTGGGAATGAAAAACTGTTTTTT,CASSLEGRGRGNEKLFF
TRBD2,-,TRBJ2-5,TRBV28,TGTGCTAACGGGGGAGGGAGTCTCCAAGAGACCCAGTACTTC,CANGGGSLQETQYF
TRBD2,-,TRBJ2-7,TRBV27,TGTGCCAGCAGTTTATCGGGACTAGCGGGTCGCCAGAAGTACTTC,CASSLSGLAGRQKYF
-,-,TRBJ2-7,TRBV11-2,TGTGCCAGCAGCCCTTTGACAGGATGGCCTTCCTACGAGCAGTACTTC,CASSPLTGWPSYEQYF
-,-,TRBJ1-2,TRBV28,TGTGCCAGCAGACCGACAGGAAGGGATGGCTACACCTTC,CASRPTGRDGYTF
-,few,TRBJ2-1,TRBV4-2,TGTGCCAGCAGCCAAGAGTTAGATGGCAATGAGCAGTTCTTC,CASSQELDGNEQFF
-,-,TRBJ2-1,TRBV15,TGTGCCACCAGCAGAGATCTCCAGGGGAATAATGAGCAGTTCTTC,CATSRDLQGNNEQFF
-,-,TRBJ1-2,TRBV14,TGTGCCAGCAGCCAAGATGGGCCGTATGGCTACACCTTC,CASSQDGPYGYTF
TRBD1,-,TRBJ1-1,TRBV5-4,TGTGCCAGCAGCATGAAACAGGGGGCGAGGACTGAAGCTTTCTTT,CASSMKQGARTEAFF
TRBD2,-,TRBJ2-7,TRBV6-5,TGTGCCAGCAGGTTAGCGGGAGCCCTCTACGAGCAGTACTTC,CASRLAGALYEQYF
TRBD1,-,TRBJ1-3,TRBV6-1,TGTGCCAGCAGTGACAGGGGGCAGGGAAACACCATATATTTT,CASSDRGQGNTIYF
-,-,TRBJ1-1,TRBV5-1,TGCGCCAGCAGCTACGGGACTGGGGACACTGAAGCTTTCTTT,CASSYGTGDTEAFF
TRBD2,few,TRBJ2-2,TRBV27,TGTGCCAGCAGTTTGGGACTAGCGGGAACCGGGGAGCTGTTTTTT,CASSLGLAGTGELFF
TRBD1,-,TRBJ1-3,TRBV3-1/TRBV3-2,TGTGCCAGCAGCCCCCGGGACAGGGCGTACTCTGGCACTGGAAACACCATATATTTT,CASSPRDRAYSGTGNTIYF
-,-,TRBJ2-7,TRBV18,TGTGCCAGCTCACCACCTGGCAGCTCCTACGAGCAGTACTTC,CASSPPGSSYEQYF